A single sample is the source of the 21 T cell receptor beta chains below, sequenced in a study of tumor-infiltrating lymphocytes in primary liver carcinoma. Co-extracted RNA and DNA came from approximately 20-30 mg of unsorted bulk tissue. cDNA specific to TCR beta was made from approximately 0.55 ug of total RNA, with a constant-region primer employed for priming. Three-round nested multiplex PCR performed with slightly modified ARM-PCR produced the TCR beta libraries. Researchers ran the first two PCR rounds for approximately 10 cycles each with TRBV1-TRBV30 forward primers and a C-beta reverse primer. TCRdb reprocessed the multiplex PCR reads with MiXCR, giving one entry per CDR3 protein. Of 30,000 to 35,000 distinct CDR3 sequences listed, 76% are singletons. Sequenced: liver tumor tissue from sampling region 5. Sample subset: tumor region T5, tumor centre. The receptor set was obtained from a man between 40 and 49 years old with primary liver carcinoma and hepatitis B virus infection.

About this clonotype: An end of the junction differs from the germline gene, which may be a read error. CDR3: CASNQVALLAGAIDTLYF. The CDR3 coding sequence is TGTGCCAGTAACCAAGTGGCGCTTCTAGCGGGAGCGATAGATACGCTGTATTTT. The V call is TRBV4-2, the J call TRBJ2-3, with 10 bases that match TRBD2. The germline CDR1 and CDR2 sequences are LGHNA and YNFKEQ. This CDR3 is 18 amino acids long.

Note on this clonotype: At one of its ends the junction is not consistent with the germline gene, which may arise from a read error. The V gene is TRBV12-3 or TRBV12-4, the J gene TRBJ1-2; D is uncertain. This CDR3 is built from 14 residues. In nucleotides, the CDR3 is TGTGCCAGCAGTTTTCGTGGGAGTAGCTATTGCTACGCCTTC. Encoded protein: CASSFRGSSYCYAF.

A remark on this clonotype: The junction shows a germline mismatch at one end, possibly a read error. The chain carries TRBV11-2 and TRBJ2-2; D not resolved. The CDR3 length is 15 residues. Germline-derived CDR1 and CDR2 are SGHAT and FQNNGV. The CDR3, as DNA: TGTGCCTGCAGCTTTGGGCAACCGAACACCGGGGAGCTGTTTTTT. Translating it yields CACSFGQPNTGELFF.

This clonotype was seen just once. The rearrangement links TRBV11-2 to TRBJ2-7, with TRBD2 identical over 9 bases. There are 17 residues in the CDR3. Germline CDR1 is SGHAT and CDR2 is FQNNGV. Unmatched junction bases numbered 12, after V lost 6 bases and J lost 0 bases. The CDR3 DNA follows: TGTGCCAGCAGTTTCGGGACTAGCATCTCGAGCTCCTACGAGCAGTACTTC. Residues: CASSFGTSISSSYEQYF.

A word on this clonotype: Germline and junction disagree at one end, which may indicate a read error. The V and J genes are TRBV10-3 and TRBJ2-7; 10 bases align to TRBD1. The CDR3 runs 14 residues. Germline assignment: CDR1 ENHRY and CDR2 SYGVKD. CDR3 residues: CVISFGTGAYKQYF. The CDR3 nucleotides read TGTGTCATCAGTTTCGGGACAGGGGCCTACAAGCAGTACTTC.

This clonotype was recorded once. Its ends do not fully match the called genes, so a read error is possible. V usage is TRBV5-5 and J usage is TRBJ2-1; D gene ambiguous. The CDR3 is 15 residues long. Germline V CDR1 and CDR2: SGHKS, YYEKEE (reference sequence). The CDR3 nucleotides are TGTGTCAGCAGCTGGGTTACCAGCTCCTACAATGAGCAGTTCTTC. Amino acid sequence: CVSSWVTSSYNEQFF.

A note on this clonotype: This may stem from a read error, because a much larger clone lies one nucleotide away. This chain joins TRBV5-1 and TRBJ1-4, with D maybe TRBD1 (6 bases). The CDR3 has 15 residues. Germline CDR1 SGHRS, CDR2 YFSETQ. The CDR3 nucleotides are TGCGCCAGCAGTCATGAGGACAGATCTAATGAAAAACTGTCTTTT. Translation gives CASSHEDRSNEKLSF.

On this clonotype itself: Lacking the conserved final phenylalanine or tryptophan, this CDR3 likely reflects a read error. The rearrangement links TRBV4-2 to TRBJ2-7; TRBD2 aligns across 13 bases. The V segment lost 6 bases and the J segment 8 bases; nucleotides outside the gene matches: 19. This CDR3 contains 18 residues. From germline, CDR1 is LGHNA and CDR2 YNFKEQ. CDR3 in amino acids: CASSEKPGLAGWPHKQYI. The CDR3 DNA follows: TGTGCCAGCAGTGAAAAACCGGGACTAGCGGGATGGCCACACAAGCAGTACATC.

On this clonotype itself: A read error may account for a junction end that differs from germline. J is TRBJ2-1 and V is TRBV11-2, with TRBD2 identical over 9 bases. Germline values: CDR1 SGHAT, CDR2 FQNNGV. CDR3 length: 16 residues. CDR3 sequence: CARSLKFLAGMNEQFF. CDR3 nucleotides: TGTGCCAGGAGCTTGAAGTTCCTAGCGGGAATGAATGAGCAGTTCTTC.

As to this clonotype: In this CDR3 the conserved last residue, phenylalanine or tryptophan, is missing, so a read error is likely. This chain connects TRBV11-2 to TRBJ2-3; D not resolved. The CDR3 sequence is 15 residues long. The germline V gene has CDR1 SGHAT and CDR2 FQNNGV. In DNA, the CDR3 is TGTGCCAGCAGCCTCGATTACCAAAGCTCAGATATGCAGTATATT. It yields the protein CASSLDYQSSDMQYI.

This clonotype was seen at least ten times. The V gene is TRBV20-1, the J gene TRBJ2-3, with TRBD2 matching 11 bases. With V trimmed by 5 bases and J by 5 bases, 0 bases remained unmatched. There are 12 residues in the CDR3. Germline V gene data show CDR1 as DFQATT and CDR2 as SNEGSKA (reference sequence). The DNA for the CDR3 is TGCAGTGCTGGGACTAGCGGAGATACGCAGTATTTT. Protein product: CSAGTSGDTQYF.

This clonotype is labeled medium-sized. The rearrangement joins TRBV12-3 or TRBV12-4 to TRBJ1-3; D remains unclear. The V end lost 7 bases, the J end lost 4 bases, and 8 bases lay between the germline ends. CDR3 size: 12 residues. CDR3 sequence (DNA): TGTGCCAGCACTCTAGGGGGAAACACCATATATTTT. Translation: CASTLGGNTIYF.

This chain joins TRBV28 and TRBJ2-7; the D gene is possibly TRBD2 (6 bases). Per the germline V gene, CDR1 is MDHEN and CDR2 is SYDVKM. CDR3 length: 14 amino acids. V lost 5 bases and J 5 bases, leaving 16 bases between the germline ends. The CDR3 region is CASSPLAGDHEQYF. The CDR3 DNA follows: TGTGCCAGCAGTCCACTAGCAGGAGACCACGAGCAGTACTTC.

Note on this clonotype: This likely comes from a read error, as the CDR3 has no conserved phenylalanine or tryptophan at its end. This sequence joins TRBV11-2 and TRBJ2-1; 9 nucleotides line up with TRBD1. CDR1 and CDR2 (germline): SGHAT, FQNNGV. The CDR3 consists of 17 residues. The DNA of the CDR3 is TGTGCCAGCAACTTAGGTTTGGGGGACAGGGACTACAATGGGCAGTTCCTC. Amino acids: CASNLGLGDRDYNGQFL.

This clonotype is large. The J gene is TRBJ2-1, the V gene TRBV29-1; TRBD2 is a possible D gene (5 bases). Trimming removed 8 bases at V and 10 bases at J, with 21 bases between. The V gene's germline CDR1 is SQVTM and CDR2 ANQGSEA. The CDR3 is 13 residues long. In DNA form, the CDR3 reads TGCAGCTTTGCCATGGCAGGCCCGGGGGAGCAGTTCTTC. Protein: CSFAMAGPGEQFF.

Regarding this clonotype: The CDR3 does not end in the conserved phenylalanine or tryptophan, so this is likely a read error. The chain joins TRBV5-4 to TRBJ2-7; 7 positions agree with TRBD2. Germline CDR1 is SGHNT and CDR2 is YYREEE (reference sequence). CDR3 length: 15 residues. The CDR3: CAGSLDRGSLYEQYL. CDR3 DNA sequence: TGTGCCGGCAGCTTGGACCGCGGGAGCCTCTACGAGCAGTACTTA.

In its sample, this clonotype was seen many times. CDR3 in DNA: TGTGCCAGCACCCAGGGGAACACTGAAGCTTTCTTT. Protein sequence: CASTQGNTEAFF. This chain links TRBV7-9 with TRBJ1-1; D is perhaps TRBD1 (5 bases). The V gene lost 7 bases and the J gene lost 1 base, with 7 bases spanning the gap. There are 12 residues in the CDR3. Germline V gives CDR1 SEHNR, CDR2 FQNEAQ (reference sequence). Filled out from reference TRBV7-9 and TRBJ1-1, the complete variable domain reads DTGVSQNPRHKITKRGQNVTFRCDPISEHNRLYWYRQTLGQGPEFLTYFQNEAQLEKSRLLSDRFSAERPKGSFSTLEIQRTEQGDSAMYLCASTQGNTEAFFGQGTRLTVV.

The rearrangement links TRBV6-5 to TRBJ2-2, with D unclear. The CDR3 length is 15 residues. The V gene lost 2 bases and the J gene lost 6 bases, with 13 bases spanning the gap. Germline CDR1 MNHEY, CDR2 SVGAGI. The CDR3 DNA follows: TGTGCCAGCAGTTACAGCTCCGTCAGGTCCGGGGAGCTGTTTTTT. Translation: CASSYSSVRSGELFF.

To note about this clonotype: One end of the junction does not line up with germline, which may come from a read error. The V gene is TRBV11-1, the J gene TRBJ2-5; 7 bases are shared with TRBD1. Looked up from germline, CDR1 is SGHAT and CDR2 is FQDESV (reference sequence). The CDR3 is 14 amino acids. CDR3 region: CASAGQVEVETQYF. In DNA form, the CDR3 reads TGCGCCAGCGCTGGACAGGTGGAGGTGGAGACCCAGTACTTC.

To note about this clonotype: At one end, the junction sequence differs from germline, possibly due to a read error. The chain recombines TRBV4-2 with TRBJ2-3; a possible D gene is TRBD2 (7 bases). Per the germline V gene, CDR1 is LGHNA and CDR2 is YNFKEQ. The CDR3 consists of 16 residues. The CDR3 reads CVSSREEGGYTDTQYF. In nucleotides, the CDR3 is TGTGTCAGCAGCCGGGAAGAGGGGGGGTACACAGATACGCAGTATTTT.

This clonotype was seen only a few times. This may be a read error, as it is one base from a much larger clone. The chain employs TRBV30 and TRBJ1-2, with a weak D call TRBD1 (6 bases). CDR1 is GTSNPN and CDR2 is SVGIG in the germline V gene (reference sequence). V dropped 2 bases and J dropped 8 bases, with 15 bases sitting between them. This CDR3 has 13 amino acids. The CDR3 is CAWSTDGGGGYTF. DNA for the CDR3: TGTGCCTGGAGTACCGATGGGGGCGGAGGCTACACCTTC.